Listed below are T cell receptor beta chains from one sample, sequenced in a study of T-cell reconstitution after alpha-beta-depleted transplantation in children. TCRdb itself ran the PCR reads through MiXCR, one entry per CDR3 protein. The repertoire has around 500,000 distinct CDR3 sequences, about 21% of them found once; the top ten carry less than 15%. The sample here was PBMCs, mostly from graft donor cells, taken 360 days after TCRalphabeta/CD19-depleted stem cell transplant. The source is a boy under two years old who had a stem cell transplant for acute myeloid leukemia, so the T cells may come from the graft donor. The CDR3 runs from the conserved cysteine through the conserved F or W. The order of the fields is J gene, clone size, V gene, D gene, CDR3 DNA, CDR3 protein. The D gene is left open where the match is weak. Rows may omit the clone size; those that give it use once, few, many or a size class.

TRBJ2-1 many TRBV5-1 TRBD1 TGCGCCAGCAGCTCATTACCTATGACAGGGGAGGTGTTCTTC CASSSLPMTGEVFF
TRBJ1-1 many TRBV10-1 NA TGCGCCAGCAGTGGTTCAGGCTTTGACACTGAAGCTTTCTTT CASSGSGFDTEAFF
TRBJ2-7 NA TRBV5-1 NA TGCGCCAGCAGCTTGACTGACACTTACTACGAGCAGTACTTC CASSLTDTYYEQYF
TRBJ2-7 many TRBV13 NA TGTGCCAGCAGCTTAAACCTCAATTCCTACGAGCAGTACTTC CASSLNLNSYEQYF
TRBJ1-2 many TRBV7-2 NA TGTGCCAGCAGCTTAGTGGGGGTGGGAGTCGACTATGGCTACACCTTC CASSLVGVGVDYGYTF
TRBJ2-1 few TRBV7-2 NA TGTGCCAGCAGCTTAGTGTCGAGGGGACGCGGATACAATGAGCAGTTCTTC CASSLVSRGRGYNEQFF
TRBJ2-3 NA TRBV20-1 NA TGCAGTGCTAGAAGTGGGTTCACAGATACGCAGTATTTT CSARSGFTDTQYF
TRBJ2-5 NA TRBV6-1 NA TGTGCCAGCAGCCGTTTCGGGACTCTCCGTGGGACCCAGTACTTC CASSRFGTLRGTQYF
TRBJ2-7 few TRBV4-3 NA TGCGCCAGCAGCCAAGGAATAGGCTTAATTTACGAGCAGTACTTC CASSQGIGLIYEQYF
TRBJ2-5 once TRBV6-1 NA TGTGCCAGCAGTCCCACCTTTGAGGGCGGGGAGACCCAGTACTTC CASSPTFEGGETQYF
TRBJ2-1 NA TRBV6-2/TRBV6-3 NA TGTGCCAGCAGTTACGTATCAGGGCCTATGTGGTTCTTC CASSYVSGPMWFF
TRBJ2-5 NA TRBV7-8 NA TGTGCCAGCAGCTATCTGACGGGGGTCCAAGAGACCCAGTACTTC CASSYLTGVQETQYF
TRBJ2-2 few TRBV6-4 NA TGTGCCAGCAGTGACAGGGGACGGAACGGTTACACCGGGGAGCTGTTTTTT CASSDRGRNGYTGELFF
TRBJ2-6 few TRBV6-5 TRBD1 TGTGCCAGCAGTTTCCCGGGACAGAGCTCTGGGGCCAACGTCCTGACTTTC CASSFPGQSSGANVLTF
TRBJ2-1 many TRBV20-1 NA TGCAGTGCTAGCGACCCCATTATGCCATTATACAATGAGCAGTTCTTC CSASDPIMPLYNEQFF
TRBJ2-1 few TRBV27 NA NA CASSTSRGERYYNEQFF
TRBJ1-5 NA TRBV12-3/TRBV12-4 NA TGTGCCAGCAGTTCCTCAGGAGGTCAGCCCCAGCATTTT CASSSSGGQPQHF
TRBJ2-4 NA TRBV24-1 TRBD1 TGTGCCACCAGTGAGTCTAACAGGGGAGACAAAAACATTCAGTACTTC CATSESNRGDKNIQYF
TRBJ2-1 many TRBV9 NA TGTGCCAGCAGCGTAGGTGGGGGGGCCCACAATGAGCAGTTCTTC CASSVGGGAHNEQFF
TRBJ2-5 few TRBV29-1 TRBD2 TGCAGCGCGCATAGCGGGGTGTATGAGACCCAGTACTTC CSAHSGVYETQYF
TRBJ1-5 few TRBV9 TRBD1 TGTGCCAGCAGCATGGGACAGTATAGCAATCAGCCCCAGCATTTT CASSMGQYSNQPQHF
TRBJ1-4 once TRBV6-2/TRBV6-3 NA TGTGCCAGTCATCCACGAGGGATGTTATGGACGGCCTTAGGAGAAAAACTGTTTTTT CASHPRGMLWTALGEKLFF
TRBJ2-3 NA TRBV10-3 NA TGTGCCATCAGTGAAGGGGGCGGGAATACGCAGTATTTT CAISEGGGNTQYF
TRBJ2-5 NA TRBV13 TRBD2 TGTGCCAGCAGCTTAAGCGGGGAATGGGGGACCCAGTACTTC CASSLSGEWGTQYF
TRBJ1-2 few TRBV12-5 NA TGTGCTAGTGCCCACTCCGGGGGAGTTGGCTATGGCTACACCTTC CASAHSGGVGYGYTF
TRBJ2-1 NA TRBV12-3/TRBV12-4 TRBD2 TGTGCCAGCAGTATTACTGGACTAGCTAGTCCTTTTGAGCAGTTCTTC CASSITGLASPFEQFF
TRBJ2-7 NA TRBV5-8 NA TGTGCCAGCAGCTTCAAAGGGACAACCTACGAGCAGTACTTC CASSFKGTTYEQYF
TRBJ2-3 NA TRBV12-3/TRBV12-4 TRBD1 TGTGCCAGCAGTTCGGGGGGACAGGGAGGGGTAGATACGCAGTATTTT CASSSGGQGGVDTQYF
TRBJ1-1 few TRBV6-5 NA TGTGCCAGCAGCTTCGGGTCCCACCTTAAGAGGAACACTGAAGCTTTCTTT CASSFGSHLKRNTEAFF